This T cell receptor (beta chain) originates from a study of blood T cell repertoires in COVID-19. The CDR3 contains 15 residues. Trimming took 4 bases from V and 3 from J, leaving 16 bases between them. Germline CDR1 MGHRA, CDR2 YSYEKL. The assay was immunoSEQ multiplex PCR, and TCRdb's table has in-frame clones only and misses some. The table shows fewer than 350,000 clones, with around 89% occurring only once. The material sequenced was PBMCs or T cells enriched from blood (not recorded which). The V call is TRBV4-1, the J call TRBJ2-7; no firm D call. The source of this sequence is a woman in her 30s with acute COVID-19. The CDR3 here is CASSPRGSPNYEQYF. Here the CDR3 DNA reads TGCGCCAGCAGCCCGAGAGGTAGTCCCAACTACGAGCAGTACTTC.